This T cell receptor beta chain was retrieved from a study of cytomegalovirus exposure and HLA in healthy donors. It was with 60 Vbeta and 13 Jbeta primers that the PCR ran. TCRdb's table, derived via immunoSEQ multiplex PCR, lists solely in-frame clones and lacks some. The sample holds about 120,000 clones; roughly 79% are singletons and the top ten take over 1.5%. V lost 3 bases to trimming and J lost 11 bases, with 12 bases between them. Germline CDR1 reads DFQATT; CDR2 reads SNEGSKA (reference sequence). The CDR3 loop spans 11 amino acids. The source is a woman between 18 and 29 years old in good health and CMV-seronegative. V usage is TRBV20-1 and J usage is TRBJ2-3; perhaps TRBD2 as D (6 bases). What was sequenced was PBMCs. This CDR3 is CSARSPGGQYF. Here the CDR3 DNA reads TGCAGTGCTAGGTCCCCCGGGGGGCAGTATTTT.